Listed below are T cell receptor beta chains from one sample, sequenced in a study of blood T cell repertoires in COVID-19. Repertoires were generated with immunoSEQ multiplex PCR, while TCRdb's copy carries only in-frame clones and drops some. The sample yields nearly 60,000 clones, about 85% seen once. What was sequenced was peripheral blood. Receptors originate from a man aged 40-55 years with active COVID-19. CDR3s include the opening cysteine and the closing phenylalanine or tryptophan. The order of the fields is D gene, J gene, V gene, clone size, CDR3 protein, CDR3 DNA. A D gene is named only where the DNA matches it firmly. Clone size is shown for a subset of rows, as once, few, many or a class of expanded clone.

>TRBD1|TRBJ2-5|TRBV2|-
CASSTDRATSETQYF
TGTGCCAGCAGCACAGACAGGGCGACTTCGGAGACCCAGTACTTC
>TRBD1|TRBJ2-1|TRBV7-6|once
CASSFTGGGNEQFF
TGTGCCAGCAGCTTCACAGGGGGAGGCAATGAGCAGTTCTTC
>TRBD1|TRBJ2-3|TRBV29-1|-
CSVPKPGQSTDTQYF
TGCAGCGTTCCCAAGCCGGGACAGAGCACAGATACGCAGTATTTT
>-|TRBJ1-1|TRBV3-1/TRBV3-2|-
CASSQEWVANTEAFF
TGTGCCAGCAGCCAAGAGTGGGTAGCGAACACTGAAGCTTTCTTT
>-|TRBJ2-5|TRBV4-2|-
CASSQEKGYSAGTQYF
TGTGCCAGCAGCCAAGAGAAAGGCTACTCGGCGGGGACCCAGTACTTC
>-|TRBJ2-5|TRBV18|-
CASSLRRTANQETQYF
TGTGCCAGCTCACTACGAAGGACAGCTAACCAAGAGACCCAGTACTTC
>-|TRBJ2-7|TRBV18|-
CASSPFSGSTTYEQYF
TGTGCCAGCTCACCATTTAGTGGGAGTACAACCTACGAGCAGTACTTC
>TRBD1|TRBJ1-1|TRBV18|once
CASSPDRERGTEAFF
TGTGCCAGCTCACCCGACAGGGAGCGAGGTACTGAAGCTTTCTTT
>TRBD2|TRBJ2-3|TRBV28|-
CASRSGGFRTDTQYF
TGTGCCAGCAGGTCGGGGGGGTTTAGGACAGATACGCAGTATTTT
>TRBD1|TRBJ1-1|TRBV29-1|-
CSVAPGQGRSTEAFF
TGCAGCGTTGCCCCGGGACAGGGCCGCAGCACTGAAGCTTTCTTT
>TRBD1|TRBJ1-1|TRBV7-8|-
CASSLYGTVTEAFF
TGTGCCAGCAGCTTATACGGGACAGTCACTGAAGCTTTCTTT
>TRBD1|TRBJ2-7|TRBV5-4|-
CASRGAGQGNEQYF
TGTGCCAGCAGAGGAGCGGGACAGGGGAACGAGCAGTACTTC
>TRBD2|TRBJ2-7|TRBV6-6|-
CASRPTSGSSYEQYF
TGTGCCAGCAGACCTACTAGCGGAAGCTCCTACGAGCAGTACTTC
>-|TRBJ1-4|TRBV10-2|few
CASSKGDTRVEKLFF
TGCGCCAGCAGCAAGGGGGACACCAGGGTTGAAAAACTGTTTTTT
>TRBD2|TRBJ2-7|TRBV6-6|-
CASRGETYEQYF
TGTGCCAGTCGGGGGGAAACCTACGAGCAGTACTTC
>-|TRBJ1-1|TRBV2|-
CASFRRRNTEAFF
TGTGCCAGCTTCCGACGGAGGAACACTGAAGCTTTCTTT
>TRBD1|TRBJ2-3|TRBV19|-
CASSIDGYVRWDRRPTDTQYF
TGTGCCAGTAGTATAGATGGGTACGTTAGATGGGACAGGAGACCCACAGATACGCAGTATTTT